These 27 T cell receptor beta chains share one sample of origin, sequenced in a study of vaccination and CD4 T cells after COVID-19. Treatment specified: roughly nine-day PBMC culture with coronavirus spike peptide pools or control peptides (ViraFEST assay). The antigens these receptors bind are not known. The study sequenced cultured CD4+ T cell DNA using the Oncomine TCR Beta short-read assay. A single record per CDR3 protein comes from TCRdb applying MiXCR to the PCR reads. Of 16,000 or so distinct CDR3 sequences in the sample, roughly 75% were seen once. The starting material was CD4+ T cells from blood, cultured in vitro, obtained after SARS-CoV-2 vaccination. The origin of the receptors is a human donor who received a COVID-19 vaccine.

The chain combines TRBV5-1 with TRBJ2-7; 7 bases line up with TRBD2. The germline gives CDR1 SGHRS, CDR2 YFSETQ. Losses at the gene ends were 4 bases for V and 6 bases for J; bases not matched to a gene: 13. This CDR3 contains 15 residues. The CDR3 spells CASSPGTTVTAEQYF. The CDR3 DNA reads TGCGCCAGCAGCCCCGGGACTACCGTTACTGCCGAGCAGTACTTC.

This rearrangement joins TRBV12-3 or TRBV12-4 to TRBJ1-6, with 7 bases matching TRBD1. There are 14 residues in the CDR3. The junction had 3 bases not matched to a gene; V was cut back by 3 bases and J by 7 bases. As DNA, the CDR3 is TGTGCCAGCAGTTTTTCCAGGGGGAATTCACCCCTCCACTTT. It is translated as CASSFSRGNSPLHF.

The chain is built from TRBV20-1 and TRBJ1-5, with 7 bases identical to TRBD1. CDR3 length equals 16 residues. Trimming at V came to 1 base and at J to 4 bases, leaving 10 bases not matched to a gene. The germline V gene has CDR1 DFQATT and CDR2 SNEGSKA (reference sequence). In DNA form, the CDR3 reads TGCAGTGCTAGAGGAGGGGGCTCTGGCGGTAATCAGCCCCAGCATTTT. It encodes CSARGGGSGGNQPQHF.

CDR3 sequence: CASSDRQGFRSNQPQHF. As DNA, the CDR3 is TGTGCCAGCAGTGACAGACAGGGGTTTAGAAGCAATCAGCCCCAGCATTTT. The chain uses TRBV6-4 and TRBJ1-5; 8 positions agree with TRBD1. CDR3 length equals 17 residues. Trimming cost V 2 bases and J 1 base; bases outside gene matches: 7. Germline V lookup: CDR1 MRHNA, CDR2 SNTAGT.

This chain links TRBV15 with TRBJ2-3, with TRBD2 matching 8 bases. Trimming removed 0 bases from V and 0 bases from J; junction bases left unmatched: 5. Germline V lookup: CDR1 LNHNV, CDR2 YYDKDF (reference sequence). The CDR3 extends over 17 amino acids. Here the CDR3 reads CATSRDLLAGSTDTQYF. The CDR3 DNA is TGTGCCACCAGCAGAGATCTGCTAGCGGGCAGCACAGATACGCAGTATTTT.

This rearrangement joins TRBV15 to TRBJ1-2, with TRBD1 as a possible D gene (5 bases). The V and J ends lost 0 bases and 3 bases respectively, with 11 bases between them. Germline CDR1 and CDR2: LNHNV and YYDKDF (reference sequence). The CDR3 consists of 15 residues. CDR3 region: CATSRDFSRDYGYTF. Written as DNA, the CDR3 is TGTGCCACCAGCAGAGATTTTAGCAGGGACTATGGCTACACCTTC.

CDR3 nucleotide sequence: TGTGCCACCAGTGACGGGGCCTACTATGGCTACACCTTC. Its translation: CATSDGAYYGYTF. The chain recombines TRBV24-1 with TRBJ1-2, with a tentative D call TRBD1 (5 bases). Germline assignment: CDR1 KGHDR and CDR2 SFDVKD. The V and J ends lost 4 bases and 3 bases respectively, with 8 bases between them. This CDR3 has 13 amino acids.

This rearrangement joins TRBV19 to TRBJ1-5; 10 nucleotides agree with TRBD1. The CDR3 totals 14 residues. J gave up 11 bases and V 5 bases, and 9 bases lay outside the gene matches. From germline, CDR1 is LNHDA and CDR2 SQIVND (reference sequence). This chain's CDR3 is CASSARQGARSQHF. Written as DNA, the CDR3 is TGTGCCAGTAGTGCCCGACAGGGGGCTCGGTCCCAGCATTTT.

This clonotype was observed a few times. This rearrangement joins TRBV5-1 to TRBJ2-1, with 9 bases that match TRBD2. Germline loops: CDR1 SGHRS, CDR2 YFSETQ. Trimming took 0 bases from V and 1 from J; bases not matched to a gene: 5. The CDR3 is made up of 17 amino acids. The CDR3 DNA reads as TGCGCCAGCAGCTTGGGGGGACTAGCCACGTCCTACAATGAGCAGTTCTTC. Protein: CASSLGGLATSYNEQFF.

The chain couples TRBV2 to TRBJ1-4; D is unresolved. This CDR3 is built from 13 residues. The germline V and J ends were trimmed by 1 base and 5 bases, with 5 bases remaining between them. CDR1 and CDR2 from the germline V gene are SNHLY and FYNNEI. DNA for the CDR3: TGTGCCAGCAGTGAAGAGTCGAATGAAAAACTGTTTTTT. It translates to CASSEESNEKLFF.

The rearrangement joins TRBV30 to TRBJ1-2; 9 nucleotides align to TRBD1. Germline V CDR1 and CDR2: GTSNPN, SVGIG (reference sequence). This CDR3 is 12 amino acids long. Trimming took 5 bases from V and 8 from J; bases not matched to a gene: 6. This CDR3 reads CAWGTGGQGYTF. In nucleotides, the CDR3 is TGTGCCTGGGGCACAGGGGGCCAGGGCTACACCTTC.

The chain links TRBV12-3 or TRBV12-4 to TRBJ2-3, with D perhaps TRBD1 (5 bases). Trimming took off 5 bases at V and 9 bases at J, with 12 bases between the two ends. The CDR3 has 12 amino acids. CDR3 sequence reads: CASSPAQGTQYF. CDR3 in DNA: TGTGCCAGCAGTCCGGCCCAGGGAACGCAGTATTTT.

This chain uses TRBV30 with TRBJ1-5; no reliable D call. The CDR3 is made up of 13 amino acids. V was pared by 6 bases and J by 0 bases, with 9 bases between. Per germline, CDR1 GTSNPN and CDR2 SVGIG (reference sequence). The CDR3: CACQENSNQPQHF. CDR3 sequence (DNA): TGTGCCTGTCAGGAGAATAGCAATCAGCCCCAGCATTTT.

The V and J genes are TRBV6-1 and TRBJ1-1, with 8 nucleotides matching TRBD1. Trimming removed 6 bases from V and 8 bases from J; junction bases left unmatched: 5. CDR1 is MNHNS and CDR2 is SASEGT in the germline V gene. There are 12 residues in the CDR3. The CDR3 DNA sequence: TGTGCCAGCAGCCTGGACAGGGCCGAAGCTTTCTTT. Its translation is CASSLDRAEAFF.

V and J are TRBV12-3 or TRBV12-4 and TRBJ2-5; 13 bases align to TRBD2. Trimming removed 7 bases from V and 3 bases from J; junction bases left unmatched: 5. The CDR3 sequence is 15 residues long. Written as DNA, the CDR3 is TGTGCCAGCATTCTGACTAGCGGGGGGAAAGAGACCCAGTACTTC. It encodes CASILTSGGKETQYF.

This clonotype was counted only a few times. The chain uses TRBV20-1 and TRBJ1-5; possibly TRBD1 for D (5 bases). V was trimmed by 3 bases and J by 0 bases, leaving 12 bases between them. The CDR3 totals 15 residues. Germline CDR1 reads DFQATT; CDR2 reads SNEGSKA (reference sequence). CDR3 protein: CSASMGPFSNQPQHF. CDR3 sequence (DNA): TGCAGTGCTAGTATGGGACCCTTTAGCAATCAGCCCCAGCATTTT.

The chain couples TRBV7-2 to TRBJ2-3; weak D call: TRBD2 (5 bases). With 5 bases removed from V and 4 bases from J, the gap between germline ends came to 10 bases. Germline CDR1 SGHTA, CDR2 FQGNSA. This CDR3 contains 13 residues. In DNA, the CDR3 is TGTGCCAGCAGCCTGGACTTCTCAGATACGCAGTATTTT. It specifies CASSLDFSDTQYF.

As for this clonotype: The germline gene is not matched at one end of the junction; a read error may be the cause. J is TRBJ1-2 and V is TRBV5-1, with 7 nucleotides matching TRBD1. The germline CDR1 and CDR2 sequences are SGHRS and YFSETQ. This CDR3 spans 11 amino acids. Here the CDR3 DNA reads TGCGCCAGCAGCACGGCTGGGACAGAATTCTTC. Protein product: CASSTAGTEFF.

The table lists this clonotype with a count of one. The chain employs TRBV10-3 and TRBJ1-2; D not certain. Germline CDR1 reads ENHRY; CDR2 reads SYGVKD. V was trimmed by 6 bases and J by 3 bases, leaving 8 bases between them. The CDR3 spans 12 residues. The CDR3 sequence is CAISEGDYGYTF. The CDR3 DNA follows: TGTGCCATCAGCGAGGGTGACTATGGCTACACCTTC.

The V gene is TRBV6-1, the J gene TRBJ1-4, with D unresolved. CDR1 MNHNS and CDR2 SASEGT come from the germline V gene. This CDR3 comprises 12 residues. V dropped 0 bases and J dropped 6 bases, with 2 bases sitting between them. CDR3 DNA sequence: TGTGCCAGCAGTGAAGCGGATGAAAAACTGTTTTTT. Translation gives CASSEADEKLFF.

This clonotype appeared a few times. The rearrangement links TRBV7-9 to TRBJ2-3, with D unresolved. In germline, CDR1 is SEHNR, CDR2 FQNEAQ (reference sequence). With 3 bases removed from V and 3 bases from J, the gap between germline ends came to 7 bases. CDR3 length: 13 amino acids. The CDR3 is CASSFVGTDTQYF. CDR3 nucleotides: TGTGCCAGCAGCTTCGTAGGGACAGATACGCAGTATTTT.

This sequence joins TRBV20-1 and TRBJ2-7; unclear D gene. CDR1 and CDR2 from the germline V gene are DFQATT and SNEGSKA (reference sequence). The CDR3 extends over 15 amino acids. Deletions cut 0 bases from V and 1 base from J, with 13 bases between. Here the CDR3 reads CSARDTSTVSYEQYF. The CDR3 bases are TGCAGTGCTAGAGATACAAGCACAGTTTCCTACGAGCAGTACTTC.

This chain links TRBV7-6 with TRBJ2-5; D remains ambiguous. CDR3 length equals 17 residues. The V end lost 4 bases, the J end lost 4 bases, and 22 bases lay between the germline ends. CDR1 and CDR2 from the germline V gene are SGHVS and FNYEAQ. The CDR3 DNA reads TGTGCCAGCAGCTCAACCCAGATACAATTTTACGGAGAGACCCAGTACTTC. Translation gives CASSSTQIQFYGETQYF.

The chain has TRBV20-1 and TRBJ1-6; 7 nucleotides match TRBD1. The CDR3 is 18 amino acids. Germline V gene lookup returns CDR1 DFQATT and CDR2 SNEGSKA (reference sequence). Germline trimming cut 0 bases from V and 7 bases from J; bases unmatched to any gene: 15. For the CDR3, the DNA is TGCAGTGCTAGAGACCCCGGGACAGCCCGAACAACCAATTCACCCCTCCACTTT. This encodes CSARDPGTARTTNSPLHF.

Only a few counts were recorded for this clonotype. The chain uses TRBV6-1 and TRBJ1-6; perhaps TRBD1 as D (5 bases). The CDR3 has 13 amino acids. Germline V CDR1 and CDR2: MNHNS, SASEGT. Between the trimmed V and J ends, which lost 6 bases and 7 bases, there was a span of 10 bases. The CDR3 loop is CASSRQLNSPLHF. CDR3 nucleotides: TGTGCCAGCAGCAGACAGTTAAATTCACCCCTCCACTTT.

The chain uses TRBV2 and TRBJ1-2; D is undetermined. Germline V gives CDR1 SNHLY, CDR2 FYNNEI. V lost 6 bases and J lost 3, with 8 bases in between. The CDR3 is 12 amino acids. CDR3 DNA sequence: TGTGCCAGCAGAGACATCTACTATGGCTACACCTTC. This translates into CASRDIYYGYTF.

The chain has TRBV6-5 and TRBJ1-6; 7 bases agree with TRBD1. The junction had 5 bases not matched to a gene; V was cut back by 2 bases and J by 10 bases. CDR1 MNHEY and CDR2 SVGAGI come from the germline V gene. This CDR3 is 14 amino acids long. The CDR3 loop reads CASSYADRVSPLHF. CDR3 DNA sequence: TGTGCCAGCAGTTACGCTGACAGGGTATCACCCCTCCACTTT.